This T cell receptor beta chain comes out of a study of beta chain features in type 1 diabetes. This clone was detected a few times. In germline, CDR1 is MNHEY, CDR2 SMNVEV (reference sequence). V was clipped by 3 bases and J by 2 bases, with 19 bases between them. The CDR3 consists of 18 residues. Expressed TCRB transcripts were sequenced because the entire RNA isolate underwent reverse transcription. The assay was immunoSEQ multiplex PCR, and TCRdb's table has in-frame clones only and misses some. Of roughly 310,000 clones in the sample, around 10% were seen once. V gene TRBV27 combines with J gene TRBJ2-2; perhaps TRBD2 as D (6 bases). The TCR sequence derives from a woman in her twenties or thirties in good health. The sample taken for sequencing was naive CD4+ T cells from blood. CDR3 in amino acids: CASSLSIIAVANTGELFF. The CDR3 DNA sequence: TGTGCCAGCAGTTTGTCCATTATAGCGGTCGCAAACACCGGGGAGCTGTTTTTT.